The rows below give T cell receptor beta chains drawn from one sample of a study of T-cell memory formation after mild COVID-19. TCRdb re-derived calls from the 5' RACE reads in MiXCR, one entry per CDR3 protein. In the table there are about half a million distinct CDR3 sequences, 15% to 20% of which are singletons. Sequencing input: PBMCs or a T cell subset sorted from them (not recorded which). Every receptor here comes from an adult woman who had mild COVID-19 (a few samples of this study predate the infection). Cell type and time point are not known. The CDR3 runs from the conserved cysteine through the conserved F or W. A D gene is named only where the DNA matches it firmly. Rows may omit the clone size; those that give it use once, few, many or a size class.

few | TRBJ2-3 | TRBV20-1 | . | TGCAGTGCTAGGCAAGCTAGCACAGATACGCAGTATTTT | CSARQASTDTQYF
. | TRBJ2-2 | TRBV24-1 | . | TGTGCCACCAGTGATTCAGGGAACACCGGGGAGCTGTTTTTT | CATSDSGNTGELFF
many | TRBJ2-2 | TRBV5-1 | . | TGCGCCAGCAGCTTGCAGGGAGAAGCCGCCGGGGAGCTGTTTTTT | CASSLQGEAAGELFF
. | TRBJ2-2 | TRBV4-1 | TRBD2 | TGCGCCAGCAGCCAGGGGACTAGCGGGCGGTCGGGCGGGGAGCTGTTTTTT | CASSQGTSGRSGGELFF
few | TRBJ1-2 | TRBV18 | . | TGTGCCAGCTCACCACCTACCAATCTCAGGTCAGGCTACACCTTC | CASSPPTNLRSGYTF
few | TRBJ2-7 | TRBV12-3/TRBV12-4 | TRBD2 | TGTGCCAGCAGTTTGCTCCCACTAGCGGGAGGGCTCTCCTACGAGCAGTACTTC | CASSLLPLAGGLSYEQYF
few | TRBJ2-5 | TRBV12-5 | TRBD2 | TGTGCTAGTGGTTTGGCTGAGTCATGGACTAGCGGGGAACAAAAGGAGGAGACCCAGTACTTC | CASGLAESWTSGEQKEETQYF
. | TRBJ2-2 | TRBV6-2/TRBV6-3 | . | TGTGCCAGCAGTTACAGTAGCTTCGGGGAGCTGTTTTTT | CASSYSSFGELFF
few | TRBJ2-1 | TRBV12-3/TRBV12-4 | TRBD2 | TGTGCCAGCAGTTTGGAACCGGGACTAGTCAAGAATGAGCAGTTCTTC | CASSLEPGLVKNEQFF
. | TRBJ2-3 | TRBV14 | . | TGTGCCAGCAGCCAGGTTCGGTCGAGCGGTGCAGATACGCAGTATTTT | CASSQVRSSGADTQYF
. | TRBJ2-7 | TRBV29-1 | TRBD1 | TGCAGCACAGGGACAGGGCTCTACCACGAGCAGTACTTC | CSTGTGLYHEQYF
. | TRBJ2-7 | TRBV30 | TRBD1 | TGTGCCTGGAGTCCCGGGACAGGGGCATCCTACGAGCAGTACTTC | CAWSPGTGASYEQYF
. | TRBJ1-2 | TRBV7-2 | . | TGTGCCAGCAGCTTAAACCCTTTTCCCGGTTATGGCTACACCTTC | CASSLNPFPGYGYTF
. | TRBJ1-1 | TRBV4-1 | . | TGCGCCAGCAGCCAAGCTTGGTCGCTTCCGAACACTGAAGCTTTCTTT | CASSQAWSLPNTEAFF
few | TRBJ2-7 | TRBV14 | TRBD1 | TGTGCCAGCAGTCTCTACAGGGGGAGATCCTACGAGCAGTACTTC | CASSLYRGRSYEQYF
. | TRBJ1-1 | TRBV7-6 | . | TGTGCCAGCAGCTCCCGGAAGGCGAGGAACACTGAAGCTTTCTTT | CASSSRKARNTEAFF
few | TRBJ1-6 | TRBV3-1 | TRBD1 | TGTGCCAGCAGCCGGACAGGGGGCATGAATTCACCCCTCCACTTT | CASSRTGGMNSPLHF
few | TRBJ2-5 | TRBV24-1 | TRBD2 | TGTGCCACCAGTGATTGGGGGACTAGCGGTCAAGAGACCCAGTACTTC | CATSDWGTSGQETQYF
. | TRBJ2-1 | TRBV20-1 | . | TGCAGTGCTAGAGATGTCGCGGGGTCCTCCTACAATGAGCAGTTCTTC | CSARDVAGSSYNEQFF
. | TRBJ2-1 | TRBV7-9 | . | TGTGCCAGCACCCGAGAGGGGGGACCCTACAATGAGCAGTTCTTC | CASTREGGPYNEQFF
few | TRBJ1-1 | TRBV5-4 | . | TGTGCCAGCAGCCAACAGTGGACGAACACTGAAGCTTTCTTT | CASSQQWTNTEAFF
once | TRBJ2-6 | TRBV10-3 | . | TGTGCCATCAGTGATGGTGGCTCTGGGGCCAACGTCCTGACTTTC | CAISDGGSGANVLTF
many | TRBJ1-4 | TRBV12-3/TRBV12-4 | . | TGTGCCAGCAGTTTGGGGGGGTCCAATGAAAAACTGTTTTTT | CASSLGGSNEKLFF
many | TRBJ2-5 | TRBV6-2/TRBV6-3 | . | TGTGCCAGCAGTCAAGGACTATTTGCCGACCAAGAGACCCAGTACTTC | CASSQGLFADQETQYF
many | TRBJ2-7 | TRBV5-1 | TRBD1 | TGCGCCAGCAGCTTGGACAGGGGGCGCGAGCAGTACTTC | CASSLDRGREQYF
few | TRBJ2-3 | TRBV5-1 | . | TGCGCCAGCGGATCCCCGGGGGAGAGCACAGATACGCAGTATTTT | CASGSPGESTDTQYF
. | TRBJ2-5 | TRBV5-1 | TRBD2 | TGCGCCAGCAGCTTACCCAGGACTAGCGGTACGCAAGAGACCCAGTACTTC | CASSLPRTSGTQETQYF
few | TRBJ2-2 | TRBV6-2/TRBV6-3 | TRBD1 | TGTGCCAGCAGCTCTATCCTTACAGGGGTAAAGGGCCCCACCGGGGAGCTGTTTTTT | CASSSILTGVKGPTGELFF
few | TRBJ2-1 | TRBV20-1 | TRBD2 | TGCAGTGCTAGAGATCATCTAGCGGGGGGAAACAATGAGCAGTTCTTC | CSARDHLAGGNNEQFF
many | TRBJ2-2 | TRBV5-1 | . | TGCGCCAGCAGCTTGGGAGAGTCCACCGGGGAGCTGTTTTTT | CASSLGESTGELFF
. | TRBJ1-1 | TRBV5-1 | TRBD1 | TGCGCCAGCAGGGCCGTGACAGGGGGCGTTGGCACTGAAGCTTTCTTT | CASRAVTGGVGTEAFF
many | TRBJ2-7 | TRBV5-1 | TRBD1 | TGCGCCAGCACCACGACGGGACAGGGAGGCTACGAGCAGTACTTC | CASTTTGQGGYEQYF
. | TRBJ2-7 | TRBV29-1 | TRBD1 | TGCAGCGGTACCGGACAGGGTTTGAGTGAGCAGTACTTC | CSGTGQGLSEQYF
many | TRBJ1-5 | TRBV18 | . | TGTGCCAGCTCACCAACCCGACAGAGCTCTTACGATCAGCCCCAGCATTTT | CASSPTRQSSYDQPQHF
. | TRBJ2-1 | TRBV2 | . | TGTGCCAGCAGTGAAACGGGAGCAGAGTTCTTC | CASSETGAEFF
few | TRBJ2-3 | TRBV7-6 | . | TGTGCCAGCAGCCCTCTCGACCCGAGCACAGATACGCAGTATTTT | CASSPLDPSTDTQYF
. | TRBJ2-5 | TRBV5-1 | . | TGCGCCAGCAGCTTGGAGACATGGGAGACCCAGTACTTC | CASSLETWETQYF
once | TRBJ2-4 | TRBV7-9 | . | TGTGCCAGCAGCTTAGAGGGTATAGCCAAAAACATTCAGTACTTC | CASSLEGIAKNIQYF
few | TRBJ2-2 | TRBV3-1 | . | TGTGCCAGCAGCCAATCCCTCGGCGGGGAGCTGTTTTTT | CASSQSLGGELFF
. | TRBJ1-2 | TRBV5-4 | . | TGTGCCAGCAGCCAAGGGCTCTCTCAAGTTGGGTATGGCTACACCTTC | CASSQGLSQVGYGYTF
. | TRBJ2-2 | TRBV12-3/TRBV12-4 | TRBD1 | TGTGCCAGCAGATCGGACAGGGGTCAGACCGGGGAGCTGTTTTTT | CASRSDRGQTGELFF